This T cell receptor (beta chain) is drawn from a study of T-cell reconstitution after alpha-beta-depleted transplantation in children. The V end was cut by 3 bases, the J end by 0 bases, with 15 bases between. CDR3 length: 15 residues. CDR1 and CDR2 (germline): SQVTM, ANQGSEA. The library targeted TCRbeta and was prepared with unique molecular identifiers. TCRdb re-analysed the PCR reads in MiXCR, keeping a single row per CDR3 protein. Of about 340,000 distinct CDR3 sequences listed, around a tenth were seen once; the top ten hold less than 2.5%. Sequenced here: PBMCs from the stem cell graft donor, sampled from the stem cell graft. This clonotype was sampled from a human donor who donated a stem cell graft to a child with acute lymphoblastic leukemia. This rearrangement joins TRBV29-1 to TRBJ2-7; maybe TRBD2 (7 bases). CDR3 in amino acids: CSVDWEGVPSYEQYF. DNA for the CDR3: TGCAGCGTTGATTGGGAGGGGGTGCCCTCCTACGAGCAGTACTTC.